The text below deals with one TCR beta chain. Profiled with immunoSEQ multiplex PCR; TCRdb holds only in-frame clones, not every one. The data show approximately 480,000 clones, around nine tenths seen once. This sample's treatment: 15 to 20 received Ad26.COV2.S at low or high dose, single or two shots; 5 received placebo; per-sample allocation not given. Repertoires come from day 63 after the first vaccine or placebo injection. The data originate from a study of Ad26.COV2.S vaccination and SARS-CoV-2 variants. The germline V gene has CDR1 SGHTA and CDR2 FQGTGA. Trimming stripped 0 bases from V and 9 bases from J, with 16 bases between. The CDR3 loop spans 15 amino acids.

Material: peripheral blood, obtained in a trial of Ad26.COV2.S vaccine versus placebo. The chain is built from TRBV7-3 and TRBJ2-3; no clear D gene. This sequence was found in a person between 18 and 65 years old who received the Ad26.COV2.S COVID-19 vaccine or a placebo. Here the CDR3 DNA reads TGTGCCAGCAGCTTAACGGGCGGCCGTCGTGGCACGCAGTATTTT. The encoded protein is CASSLTGGRRGTQYF.